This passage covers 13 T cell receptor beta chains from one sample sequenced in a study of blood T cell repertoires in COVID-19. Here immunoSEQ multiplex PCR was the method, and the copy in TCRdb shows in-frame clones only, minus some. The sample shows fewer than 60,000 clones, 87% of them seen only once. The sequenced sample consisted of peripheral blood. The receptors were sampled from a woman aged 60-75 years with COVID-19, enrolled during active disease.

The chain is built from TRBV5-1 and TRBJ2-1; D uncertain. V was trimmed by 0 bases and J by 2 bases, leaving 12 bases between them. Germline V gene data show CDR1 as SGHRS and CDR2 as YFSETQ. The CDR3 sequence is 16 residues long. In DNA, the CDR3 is TGCGCCAGCAGCTTGGGTCAAGCGAGGACCTACAATGAGCAGTTCTTC. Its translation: CASSLGQARTYNEQFF.

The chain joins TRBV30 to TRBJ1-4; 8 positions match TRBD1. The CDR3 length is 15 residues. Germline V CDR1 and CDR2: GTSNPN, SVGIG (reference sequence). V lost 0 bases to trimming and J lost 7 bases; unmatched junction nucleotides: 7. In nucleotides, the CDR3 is TGTGCCTGGAGTGTAGAAACAGGGGGACCTGAAAAACTGTTTTTT. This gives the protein CAWSVETGGPEKLFF. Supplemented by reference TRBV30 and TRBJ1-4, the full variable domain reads SQTIHQWPATLVQPVGSPLSLECTVEGTSNPNLYWYRQAAGRGLQLLFYSVGIGQISSEVPQNLSASRPQDRQFILSSKKLLLSDSGFYLCAWSVETGGPEKLFFGSGTQLSVL.

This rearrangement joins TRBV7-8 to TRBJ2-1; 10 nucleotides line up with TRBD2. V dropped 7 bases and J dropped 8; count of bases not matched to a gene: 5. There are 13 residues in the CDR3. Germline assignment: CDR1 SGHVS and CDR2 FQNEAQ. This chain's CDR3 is CASMIAGGHEQFF. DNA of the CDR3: TGTGCCAGCATGATAGCGGGAGGTCATGAGCAGTTCTTC. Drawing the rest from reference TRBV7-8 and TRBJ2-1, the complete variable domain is GAGVSQSPRYKVAKRGQDVALRCDPISGHVSLFWYQQALGQGPEFLTYFQNEAQLDKSGLPSDRFFAERPEGSVSTLKIQRTQQEDSAVYLCASMIAGGHEQFFGPGTRLTVL.

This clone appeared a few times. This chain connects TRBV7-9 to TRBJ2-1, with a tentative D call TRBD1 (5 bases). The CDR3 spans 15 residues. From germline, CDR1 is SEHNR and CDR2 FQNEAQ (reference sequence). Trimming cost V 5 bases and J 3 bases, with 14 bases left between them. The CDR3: CASSARQNNYNEQFF. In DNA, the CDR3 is TGTGCCAGCAGCGCCCGACAGAATAACTACAATGAGCAGTTCTTC.

The CDR3, as DNA: TGTGCCAGCAGCCAGATCTATAGCGGGATCCGCACAGATACGCAGTATTTT. Translated: CASSQIYSGIRTDTQYF. V is TRBV7-6 and J is TRBJ2-3, with 8 bases lining up with TRBD2. The CDR3 extends over 17 amino acids. Germline values: CDR1 SGHVS, CDR2 FNYEAQ. The V and J ends lost 5 bases and 1 base, in that order; junction bases with no gene match: 11.

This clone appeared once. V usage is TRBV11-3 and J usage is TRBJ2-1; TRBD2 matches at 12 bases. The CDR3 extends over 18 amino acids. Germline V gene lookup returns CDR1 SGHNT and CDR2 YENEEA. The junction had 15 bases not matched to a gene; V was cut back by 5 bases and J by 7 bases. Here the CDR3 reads CASSHLTGTSGRMNEQFF. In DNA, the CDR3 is TGTGCCAGCAGCCACCTTACCGGGACTAGCGGGCGCATGAATGAGCAGTTCTTC. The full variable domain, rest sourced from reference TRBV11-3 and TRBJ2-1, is EAGVVQSPRYKIIEKKQPVAFWCNPISGHNTLYWYLQNLGQGPELLIRYENEEAVDDSQLPKDRFSAERLKGVDSTLKIQPAELGDSAVYLCASSHLTGTSGRMNEQFFGPGTRLTVL.

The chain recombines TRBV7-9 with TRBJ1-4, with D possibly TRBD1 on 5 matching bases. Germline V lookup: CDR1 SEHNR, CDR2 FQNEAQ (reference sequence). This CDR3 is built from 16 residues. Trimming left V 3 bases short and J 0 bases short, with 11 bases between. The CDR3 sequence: CASSFVTVATNEKLFF. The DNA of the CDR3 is TGTGCCAGCAGCTTCGTGACAGTCGCAACTAATGAAAAACTGTTTTTT.

For the CDR3, the DNA is TGCGCCAGCAGCCAGAGCGGGATGAGCTCCTACGAGCAGTACTTC. Protein: CASSQSGMSSYEQYF. This chain links TRBV4-1 with TRBJ2-7; 7 bases fit TRBD2. Germline assignment: CDR1 MGHRA and CDR2 YSYEKL. The junction had 5 bases not matched to a gene; V was cut back by 3 bases and J by 0 bases. The CDR3 consists of 15 residues.

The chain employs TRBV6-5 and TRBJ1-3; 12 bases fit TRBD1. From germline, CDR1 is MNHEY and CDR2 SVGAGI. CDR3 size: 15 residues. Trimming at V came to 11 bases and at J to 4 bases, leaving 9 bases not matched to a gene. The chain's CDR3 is CAGCRDRGLGNTIYF. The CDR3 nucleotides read TGTGCCGGGTGCCGGGACAGGGGGCTGGGAAACACCATATATTTT.

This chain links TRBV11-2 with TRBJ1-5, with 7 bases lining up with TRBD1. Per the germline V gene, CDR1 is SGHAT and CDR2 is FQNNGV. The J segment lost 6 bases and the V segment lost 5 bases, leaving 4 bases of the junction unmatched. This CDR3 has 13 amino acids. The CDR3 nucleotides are TGTGCCAGCAGCCAGACAGGGAGTCAGCCCCAGCATTTT. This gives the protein CASSQTGSQPQHF.

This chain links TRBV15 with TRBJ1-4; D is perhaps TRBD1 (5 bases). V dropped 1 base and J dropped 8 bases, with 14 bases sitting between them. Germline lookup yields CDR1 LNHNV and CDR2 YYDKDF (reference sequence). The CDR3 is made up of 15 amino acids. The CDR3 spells CATSRGGWGNEKLFF. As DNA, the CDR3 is TGTGCCACCAGCAGAGGAGGTTGGGGCAACGAAAAACTGTTTTTT.

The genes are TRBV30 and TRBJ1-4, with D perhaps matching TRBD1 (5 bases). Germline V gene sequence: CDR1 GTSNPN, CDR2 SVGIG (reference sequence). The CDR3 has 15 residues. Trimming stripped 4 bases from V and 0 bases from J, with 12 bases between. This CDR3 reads CAWTFGGATNEKLFF. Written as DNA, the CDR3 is TGTGCCTGGACTTTTGGGGGGGCAACTAATGAAAAACTGTTTTTT.

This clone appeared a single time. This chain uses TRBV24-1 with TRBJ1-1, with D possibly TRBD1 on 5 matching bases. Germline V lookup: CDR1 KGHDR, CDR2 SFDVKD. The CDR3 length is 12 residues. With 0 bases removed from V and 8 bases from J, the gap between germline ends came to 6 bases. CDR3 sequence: CATSDLSGEAFF. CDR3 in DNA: TGTGCCACCAGTGATTTGTCAGGGGAAGCTTTCTTT.